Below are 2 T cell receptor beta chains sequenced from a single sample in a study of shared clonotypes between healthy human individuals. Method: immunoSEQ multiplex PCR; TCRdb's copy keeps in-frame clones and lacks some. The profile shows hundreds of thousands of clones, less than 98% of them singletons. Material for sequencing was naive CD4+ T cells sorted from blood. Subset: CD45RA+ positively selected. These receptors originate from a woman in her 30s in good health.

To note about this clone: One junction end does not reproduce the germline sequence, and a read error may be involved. CDR3 sequence reads: CTSVYSLTLNTGELFF. The DNA of the CDR3 is TGTACCAGTGTCTACTCCCTCACACTGAACACCGGGGAGCTGTTTTTT. This sequence joins TRBV19 and TRBJ2-2; D remains unclear. The germline CDR1 and CDR2 sequences are LNHDA and SQIVND (reference sequence). This CDR3 has 16 amino acids. Drawing the rest from reference TRBV19 and TRBJ2-2, the complete variable domain is DGGITQSPKYLFRKEGQNVTLSCEQNLNHDAMYWYRQDPGQGLRLIYYSQIVNDFQKGDIAEGYSVSREKKESFPLTVTSAQKNPTAFYLCTSVYSLTLNTGELFFGEGSRLTVL.

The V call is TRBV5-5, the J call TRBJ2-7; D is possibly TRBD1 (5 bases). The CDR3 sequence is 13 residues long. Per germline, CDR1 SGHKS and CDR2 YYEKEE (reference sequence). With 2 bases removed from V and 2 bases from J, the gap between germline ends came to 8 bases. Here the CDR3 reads CASSFGATYEQYF. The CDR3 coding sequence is TGTGCCAGCAGCTTTGGGGCCACCTACGAGCAGTACTTC.